The present T cell receptor beta chain was sequenced within a study of blood T cell repertoires in COVID-19. The data were produced by immunoSEQ multiplex PCR, yet TCRdb's version contains in-frame clones alone and is incomplete. The repertoire has 30,000 to 35,000 clones, 60% to 80% of them found once; the top ten carry roughly 7.3%. With 2 bases removed from V and 0 bases from J, the gap between germline ends came to 6 bases. There are 14 residues in the CDR3. Per germline, CDR1 SGHRS and CDR2 YFSETQ. The rearrangement joins TRBV5-1 to TRBJ1-3; D remains ambiguous. Sequencing input: peripheral blood. This receptor was taken from a woman in her sixties or seventies with acute or convalescent COVID-19. For the CDR3, the DNA is TGCGCCAGCAGCTTAGCCGGCTCTGGAAACACCATATATTTT. This translates into CASSLAGSGNTIYF. Complete variable domain (other parts from reference TRBV5-1 and TRBJ1-3): KAGVTQTPRYLIKTRGQQVTLSCSPISGHRSVSWYQQTPGQGLQFLFEYFSETQRNKGNFPGRFSGRQFSNSRSEMNVSTLELGDSALYLCASSLAGSGNTIYFGEGSWLTVV.